Shown below are 10 T cell receptor beta chains from a single sample sequenced in a study of cytomegalovirus exposure and HLA in healthy donors. The study ran its PCR with 60 Vbeta and 13 Jbeta primers. Profiling relied on immunoSEQ multiplex PCR, and the TCRdb table lists in-frame clones only, not all of them. The table lists over 120,000 clones, 75% to 90% of them singletons. Sequenced input: PBMCs. The receptor set was obtained from a woman aged 25 to 39 in good health and CMV-seronegative.

The chain has TRBV11-2 and TRBJ1-3; unclear D gene. CDR3 length: 13 amino acids. CDR1 is SGHAT and CDR2 is FQNNGV in the germline V gene. The germline V and J ends were trimmed by 4 bases and 4 bases, with 8 bases remaining between them. CDR3 protein: CASSSGQGNTIYF. The CDR3 DNA is TGTGCCAGCAGCTCCGGTCAAGGAAACACCATATATTTT.

This chain links TRBV5-6 with TRBJ2-3, with 10 bases matching TRBD1. The V segment lost 1 base and the J segment 4 bases; nucleotides outside the gene matches: 3. In germline, CDR1 is SGHDT, CDR2 YYEEEE. CDR3 length: 15 amino acids. The CDR3 coding sequence is TGTGCCAGCAGCTTGAGGGACAGGGGACCAGATACGCAGTATTTT. Encoded protein: CASSLRDRGPDTQYF.

This chain uses TRBV7-2 with TRBJ2-7, with TRBD1 identical over 9 bases. Germline CDR1 reads SGHTA; CDR2 reads FQGNSA. V was clipped by 8 bases and J by 7 bases; unmatched bases: 15. The CDR3 runs 15 residues. The CDR3 DNA is TGTGCCAGCGGGAAAATTTTACAGGGGGCGAGTGAGCAGTACTTC. Translation: CASGKILQGASEQYF. Supplemented by reference TRBV7-2 and TRBJ2-7, the full variable domain reads GAGVSQSPSNKVTEKGKDVELRCDPISGHTALYWYRQSLGQGLEFLIYFQGNSAPDKSGLPSDRFSAERTGGSVSTLTIQRTQQEDSAVYLCASGKILQGASEQYFGPGTRLTVT.

The genes are TRBV2 and TRBJ2-5; 7 bases are shared with TRBD2. The CDR3 length is 14 residues. Per germline, CDR1 SNHLY and CDR2 FYNNEI. The J segment lost 3 bases and the V segment lost 6 bases, leaving 7 bases of the junction unmatched. The CDR3 nucleotides read TGTGCCAGCAGCCCCGGGACTACCAAAGAGACCCAGTACTTC. It is translated as CASSPGTTKETQYF.

The chain carries TRBV4-1 and TRBJ2-1; 7 bases align to TRBD1. The CDR3 totals 17 residues. Germline lookup yields CDR1 MGHRA and CDR2 YSYEKL. Trimming cost V 3 bases and J 0 bases; bases outside gene matches: 8. The CDR3 DNA follows: TGCGCCAGCAGCCAGGATCCCGGGACAGTCTCCTACAATGAGCAGTTCTTC. This sequence encodes CASSQDPGTVSYNEQFF.

This clone turned up a few times. J is TRBJ1-1 and V is TRBV6-5, with D unclear. The CDR3 is 13 amino acids. The V gene's germline CDR1 is MNHEY and CDR2 SVGAGI. V lost 0 bases and J 8 bases, leaving 10 bases between the germline ends. The CDR3 loop reads CASSYSVGGEAFF. In nucleotides, the CDR3 is TGTGCCAGCAGTTACTCTGTAGGAGGGGAAGCTTTCTTT.

The gene calls are TRBV6-1 and TRBJ1-2; D perhaps matches TRBD1 (5 bases). Germline V gene sequence: CDR1 MNHNS, CDR2 SASEGT. The V end lost 7 bases, the J end lost 12 bases, and 21 bases lay between the germline ends. CDR3 size: 13 residues. The CDR3 DNA is TGTGCCAGCAACCGAGGCGGGGACTGGAGTAACACCTTC. Protein: CASNRGGDWSNTF.

V is TRBV2 and J is TRBJ2-2, with TRBD1 matching over 10 bases. The CDR3 consists of 14 residues. The germline CDR1 and CDR2 sequences are SNHLY and FYNNEI. The ends lost 6 bases at V and 6 bases at J; junction bases unmatched: 4. The CDR3 reads CASRGTGVAGELFF. The CDR3 DNA sequence: TGTGCCAGCAGGGGGACAGGGGTGGCCGGGGAGCTGTTTTTT.

The chain combines TRBV27 with TRBJ2-2, with 13 positions matching TRBD2. Per germline, CDR1 MNHEY and CDR2 SMNVEV (reference sequence). V was pared by 5 bases and J by 0 bases, with 12 bases of the junction left unmatched. The CDR3 is 20 amino acids. The CDR3 coding sequence is TGTGCCAGCAGTCCAAGGACTAGCGGGAGCAGGAGAACGAACACCGGGGAGCTGTTTTTT. As protein: CASSPRTSGSRRTNTGELFF.

This chain connects TRBV4-1 to TRBJ2-7; 10 nucleotides align to TRBD1. Germline V gives CDR1 MGHRA, CDR2 YSYEKL. The CDR3 runs 17 residues. The V gene end was trimmed by 4 bases and the J gene end by 4 bases; junction bases not matched to a gene: 13. CDR3 in amino acids: CASSPLGRDRGDYEQYF. DNA of the CDR3: TGCGCCAGCAGCCCCCTTGGCCGGGACAGGGGTGATTACGAGCAGTACTTC.